This TCR beta chain was found in a study of blood T cell repertoires in COVID-19 (dated by TCRdb to the early 2020s). Regarding the complete study: Collaborator samples came from the United States, Italy and Spain and covered acute and convalescent phases of COVID-19. The prospective study material was composed of cDNA or gDNA derived from T cells, B-cell-depleted T cells, or PBMCs. A freely available public database, intended as a resource for researchers studying the immune response to SARS-CoV-2, is where the repertoires were released. Sample metadata almost always included a de-identified subject ID, COVID-19 status, age in years and sex. Where available, HLA class I and class II types were obtained from metadata supplied by the sample provider rather than from assay-based typing. The dataset comprised deeply sampled blood TCRbeta repertoires from subjects exposed to, actively infected with, or recovered from COVID-19. Samples came from the ongoing ImmuneRACE study (first 160 participants) plus 1,254 subjects from 6 global collaborators. On the study overall, not on this receptor specifically: The quantity of clinical and demographic metadata differed by source and by participant and was supplied without curation.

CDR1 and CDR2 (MNHEY, SVGAGI) derive from the germline V gene. The CDR3 covers 15 residues, taking in both the cysteine and the phenylalanine. The sequence is cut down to CDR3 DNA, 45 bases in frame from base 1. Clipping removes 7 bases from V and 0 bases from J, with 8 as the unmatched junction base count. Comment on this clone: The clone's antigen remains unknown. Base qualities were left out, and no much larger clone turns up one base away.

Participants in the prospective study were enrolled through a virtual design, were aged roughly 18 to 90 years, and lived in about 25 United States geographic areas. Cohort assignment in the prospective study relied on participant-reported clinical history from a screening survey and a study questionnaire. Recovered participants in ImmuneRACE Cohort 3 were defined by two consecutive negative NP/OP PCR tests, clearance by a healthcare professional, or resolution of symptoms. In the prospective study, whole blood, serum and a nasopharyngeal or oropharyngeal swab were collected from each participant by mobile phlebotomists. Participants in the prospective study had the option to provide additional blood draws and questionnaires over an approximately 2-month period. Blood samples from the prospective study were shipped frozen or at room temperature prior to DNA extraction. TCRbeta CDR3 regions were amplified from genomic DNA using the immunoSEQ Assay, a bias-controlled multiplex PCR. For the original study's pipeline: The number of nucleated cells in each sample was estimated by amplification of reference gene primers within the assay. To quantify the absolute abundance of each unique TCRbeta CDR3 rearrangement, sequence reads were collapsed and filtered. For each sample, productive Simpson clonality was calculated by taking the square root of Simpson's diversity index across productive rearrangements. Held by TCRdb, this immuneACCESS table contains in-frame sequences only and omits some clones. Under half of the omission traces to an unresolved V gene where checked; the cause of the rest is unknown. The V and J calls and the clone size are those of that table, but D and trimming were determined from the DNA. The sample table contains around 450,000 clones; only one count was recorded for roughly 87% of them. Together, the top ten hold about 0.63% of the sample.

Material: PBMCs or T cells enriched from blood (not recorded which). The clonotype originates from a man between 18 and 29 years old who had recovered from COVID-19. The rearranged segments are TRBV6-5 and TRBJ2-7, with TRBD2 matching 8 junction bases. The CDR3 sequence is CASKREREISYEQYF. The bases read TGTGCCAGCAAAAGAGAGCGGGAGATCTCCTACGAGCAGTACTTC.